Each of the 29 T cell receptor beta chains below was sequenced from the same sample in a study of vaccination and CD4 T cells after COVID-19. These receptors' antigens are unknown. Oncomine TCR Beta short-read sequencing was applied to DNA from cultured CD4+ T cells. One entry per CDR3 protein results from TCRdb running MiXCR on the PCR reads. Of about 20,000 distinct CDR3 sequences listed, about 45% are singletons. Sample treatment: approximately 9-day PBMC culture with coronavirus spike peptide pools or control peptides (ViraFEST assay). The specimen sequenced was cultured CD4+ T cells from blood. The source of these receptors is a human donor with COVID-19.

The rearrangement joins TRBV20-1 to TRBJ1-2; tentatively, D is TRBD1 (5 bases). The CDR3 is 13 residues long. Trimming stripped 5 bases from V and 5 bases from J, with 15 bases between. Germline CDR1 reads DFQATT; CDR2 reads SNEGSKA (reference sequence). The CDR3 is CSAPSGGVYGYTF. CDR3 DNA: TGCAGTGCTCCCTCGGGGGGGGTATATGGCTACACCTTC.

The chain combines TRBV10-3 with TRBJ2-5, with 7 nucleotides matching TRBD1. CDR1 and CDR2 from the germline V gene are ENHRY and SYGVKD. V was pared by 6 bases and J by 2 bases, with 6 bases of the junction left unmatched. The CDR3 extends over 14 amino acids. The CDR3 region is CAIRSDRVQETQYF. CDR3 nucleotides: TGTGCCATCAGGTCTGACAGGGTACAAGAGACCCAGTACTTC.

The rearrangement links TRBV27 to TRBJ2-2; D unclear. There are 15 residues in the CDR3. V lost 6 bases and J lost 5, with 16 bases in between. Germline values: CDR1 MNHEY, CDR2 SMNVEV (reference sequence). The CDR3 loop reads CASRPGPSGTGELFF. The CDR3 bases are TGTGCCAGCAGACCCGGGCCCAGTGGTACCGGGGAGCTGTTTTTT.

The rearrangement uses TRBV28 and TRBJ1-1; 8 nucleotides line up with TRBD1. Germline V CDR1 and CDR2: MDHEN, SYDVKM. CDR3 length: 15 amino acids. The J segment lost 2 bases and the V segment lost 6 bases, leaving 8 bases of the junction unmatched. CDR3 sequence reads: CASRKSTGENTEAFF. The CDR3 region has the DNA TGTGCCAGCAGAAAATCGACAGGGGAAAACACTGAAGCTTTCTTT.

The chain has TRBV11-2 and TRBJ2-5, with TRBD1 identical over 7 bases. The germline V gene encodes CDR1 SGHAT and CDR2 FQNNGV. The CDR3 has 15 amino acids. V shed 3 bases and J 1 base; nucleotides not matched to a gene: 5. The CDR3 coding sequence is TGTGCCAGCAGCTTGAGGGACAGCACCCAAGAGACCCAGTACTTC. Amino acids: CASSLRDSTQETQYF. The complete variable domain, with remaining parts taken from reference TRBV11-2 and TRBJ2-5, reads EAGVAQSPRYKIIEKRQSVAFWCNPISGHATLYWYQQILGQGPKLLIQFQNNGVVDDSQLPKDRFSAERLKGVDSTLKIQPAKLEDSAVYLCASSLRDSTQETQYFGPGTRLLVL.

The CDR3 DNA reads TGTGCCAGCAGCGTAACACCAGGGGATTCACCCCTCCACTTT. Its translation: CASSVTPGDSPLHF. J is TRBJ1-6 and V is TRBV9, with D tentatively TRBD1 (6 bases). The CDR3 length is 14 residues. CDR1 and CDR2 from the germline V gene are SGDLS and YYNGEE. V was clipped by 1 base and J by 8 bases, with 10 bases between them.

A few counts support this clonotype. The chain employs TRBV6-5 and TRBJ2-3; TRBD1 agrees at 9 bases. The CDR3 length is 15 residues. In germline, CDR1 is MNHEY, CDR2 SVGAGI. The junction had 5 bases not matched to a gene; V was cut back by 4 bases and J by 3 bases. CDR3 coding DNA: TGTGCCAGCAGTTCCGGGACAGGGTTAACAGATACGCAGTATTTT. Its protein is CASSSGTGLTDTQYF.

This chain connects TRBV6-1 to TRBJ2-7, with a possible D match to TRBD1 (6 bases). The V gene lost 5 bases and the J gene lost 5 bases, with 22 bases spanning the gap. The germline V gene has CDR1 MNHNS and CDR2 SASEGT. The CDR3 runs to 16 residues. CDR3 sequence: CASSKTGLSLLDEQYF. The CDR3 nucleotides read TGTGCCAGCAGTAAAACAGGGCTCTCCCTCTTGGACGAGCAGTACTTC.

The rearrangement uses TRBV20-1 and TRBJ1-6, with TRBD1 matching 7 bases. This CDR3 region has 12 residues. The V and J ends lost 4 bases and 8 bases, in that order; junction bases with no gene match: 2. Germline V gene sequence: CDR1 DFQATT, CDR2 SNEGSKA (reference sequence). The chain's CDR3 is CSATQGDSPLHF. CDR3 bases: TGCAGTGCTACGCAGGGGGATTCACCCCTCCACTTT.

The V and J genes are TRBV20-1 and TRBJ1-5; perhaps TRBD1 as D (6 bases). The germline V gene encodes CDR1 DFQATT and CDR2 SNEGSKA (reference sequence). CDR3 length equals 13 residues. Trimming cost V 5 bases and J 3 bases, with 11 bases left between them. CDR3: CSAGGGHNQPQHF. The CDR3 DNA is TGCAGTGCTGGGGGGGGCCACAATCAGCCCCAGCATTTT.

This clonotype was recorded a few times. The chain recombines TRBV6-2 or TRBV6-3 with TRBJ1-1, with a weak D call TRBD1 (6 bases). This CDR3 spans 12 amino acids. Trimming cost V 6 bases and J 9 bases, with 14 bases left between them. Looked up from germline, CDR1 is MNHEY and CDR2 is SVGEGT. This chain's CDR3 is CASRKRDKQAFF. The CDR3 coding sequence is TGTGCCAGCAGAAAGCGGGACAAACAAGCTTTCTTT.

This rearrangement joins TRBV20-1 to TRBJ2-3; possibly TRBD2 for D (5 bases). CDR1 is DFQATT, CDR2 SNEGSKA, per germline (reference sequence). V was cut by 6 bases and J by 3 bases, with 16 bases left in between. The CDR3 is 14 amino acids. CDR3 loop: CSAPTGGFTDTQYF. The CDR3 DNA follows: TGCAGTGCGCCTACCGGAGGTTTTACAGATACGCAGTATTTT.

The CDR3 region is CASSSIGSSGNTIYF. The CDR3 DNA is TGTGCCAGCAGTAGTATAGGGTCCTCTGGAAACACCATATATTTT. The genes are TRBV2 and TRBJ1-3; D unclear. The CDR3 runs to 15 residues. Trimming removed 5 bases at V and 0 bases at J, with 11 bases between. The germline V gene has CDR1 SNHLY and CDR2 FYNNEI.

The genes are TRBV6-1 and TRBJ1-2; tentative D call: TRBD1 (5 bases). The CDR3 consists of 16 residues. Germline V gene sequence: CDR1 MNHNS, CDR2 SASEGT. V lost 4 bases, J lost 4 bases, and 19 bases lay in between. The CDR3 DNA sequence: TGTGCCAGCAGTGGGGATCAGGGAGCTCGCGGCTATGGCTACACCTTC. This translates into CASSGDQGARGYGYTF.

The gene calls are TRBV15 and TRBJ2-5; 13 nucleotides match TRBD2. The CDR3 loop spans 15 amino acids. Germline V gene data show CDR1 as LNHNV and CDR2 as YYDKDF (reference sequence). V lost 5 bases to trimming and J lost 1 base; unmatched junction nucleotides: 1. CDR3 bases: TGTGCCACCAGCCGGACTAGCGGGGGCCAAGAGACCCAGTACTTC. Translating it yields CATSRTSGGQETQYF. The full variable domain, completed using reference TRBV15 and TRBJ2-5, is DAMVIQNPRYQVTQFGKPVTLSCSQTLNHNVMYWYQQKSSQAPKLLFHYYDKDFNNEADTPDNFQSRRPNTSFCFLDIRSPGLGDTAMYLCATSRTSGGQETQYFGPGTRLLVL.

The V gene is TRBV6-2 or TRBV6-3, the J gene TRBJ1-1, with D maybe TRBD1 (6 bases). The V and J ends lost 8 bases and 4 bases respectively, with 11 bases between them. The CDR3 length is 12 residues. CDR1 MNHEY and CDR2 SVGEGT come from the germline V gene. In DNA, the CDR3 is TGTGCCAGCGCCTGGGGGGCCACTGAAGCTTTCTTT. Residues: CASAWGATEAFF.

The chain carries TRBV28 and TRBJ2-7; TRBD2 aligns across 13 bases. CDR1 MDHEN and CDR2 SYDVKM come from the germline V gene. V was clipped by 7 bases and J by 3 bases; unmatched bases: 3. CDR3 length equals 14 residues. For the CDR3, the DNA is TGTGCCAGCACGAGGACTAGCGGGGGCTACGAGCAGTACTTC. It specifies CASTRTSGGYEQYF.

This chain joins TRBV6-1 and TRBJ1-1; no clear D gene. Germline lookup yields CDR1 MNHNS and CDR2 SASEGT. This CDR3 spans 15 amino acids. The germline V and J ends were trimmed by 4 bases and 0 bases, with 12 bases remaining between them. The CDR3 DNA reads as TGTGCCAGCAGTGTTTTAGTCCTCATGAACACTGAAGCTTTCTTT. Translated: CASSVLVLMNTEAFF.

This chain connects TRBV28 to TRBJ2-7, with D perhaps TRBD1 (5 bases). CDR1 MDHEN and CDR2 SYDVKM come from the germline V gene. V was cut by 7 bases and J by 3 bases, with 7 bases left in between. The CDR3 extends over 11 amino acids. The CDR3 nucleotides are TGTGCCAGCAAAGACAGCTACGAGCAGTACTTC. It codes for CASKDSYEQYF.

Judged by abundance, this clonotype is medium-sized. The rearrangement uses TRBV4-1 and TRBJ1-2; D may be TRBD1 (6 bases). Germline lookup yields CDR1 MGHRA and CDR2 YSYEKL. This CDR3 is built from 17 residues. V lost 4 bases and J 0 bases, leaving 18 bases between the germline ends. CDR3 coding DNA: TGCGCCAGCAGCCCCCCGGGACACCTGGAGTCTAACTATGGCTACACCTTC. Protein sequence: CASSPPGHLESNYGYTF.

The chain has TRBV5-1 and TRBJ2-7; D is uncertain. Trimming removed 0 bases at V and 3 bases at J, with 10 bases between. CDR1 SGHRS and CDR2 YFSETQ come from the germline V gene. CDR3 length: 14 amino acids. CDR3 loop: CASSLDSTSYEQYF. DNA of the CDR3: TGCGCCAGCAGCTTGGACAGCACCAGCTACGAGCAGTACTTC.

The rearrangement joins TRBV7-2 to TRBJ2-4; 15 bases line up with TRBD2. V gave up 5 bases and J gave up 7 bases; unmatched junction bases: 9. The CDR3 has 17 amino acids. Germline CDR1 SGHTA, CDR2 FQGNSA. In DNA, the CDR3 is TGTGCCAGCAGCGCCGGGACTAGCGGGGGGAGGCGGAACATTCAGTACTTC. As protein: CASSAGTSGGRRNIQYF.

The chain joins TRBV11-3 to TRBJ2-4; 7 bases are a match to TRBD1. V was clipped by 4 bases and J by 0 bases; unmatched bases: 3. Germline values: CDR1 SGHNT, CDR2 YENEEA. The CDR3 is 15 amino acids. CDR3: CASSWQGVAKNIQYF. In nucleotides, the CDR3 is TGTGCCAGCAGCTGGCAGGGGGTAGCCAAAAACATTCAGTACTTC.

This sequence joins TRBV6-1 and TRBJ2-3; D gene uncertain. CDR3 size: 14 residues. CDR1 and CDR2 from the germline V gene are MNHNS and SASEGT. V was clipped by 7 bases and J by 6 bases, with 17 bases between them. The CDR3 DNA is TGTGCCAGCATGCCCCCCGGTGTTTGGGATACGCAGTATTTT. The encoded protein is CASMPPGVWDTQYF.

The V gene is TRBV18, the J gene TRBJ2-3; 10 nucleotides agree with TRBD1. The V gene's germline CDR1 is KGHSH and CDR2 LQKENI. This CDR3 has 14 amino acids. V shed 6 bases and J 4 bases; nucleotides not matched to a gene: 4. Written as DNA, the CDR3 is TGTGCCAGCTCCGGGACAGGGGTATCAGATACGCAGTATTTT. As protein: CASSGTGVSDTQYF.

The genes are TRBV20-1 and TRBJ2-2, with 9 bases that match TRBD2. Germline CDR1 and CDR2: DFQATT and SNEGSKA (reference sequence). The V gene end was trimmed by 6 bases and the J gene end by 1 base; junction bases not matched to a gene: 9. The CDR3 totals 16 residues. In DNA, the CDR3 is TGCAGTGCGGGGGGGCTAGCGGGGAGGAACACCGGGGAGCTGTTTTTT. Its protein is CSAGGLAGRNTGELFF.

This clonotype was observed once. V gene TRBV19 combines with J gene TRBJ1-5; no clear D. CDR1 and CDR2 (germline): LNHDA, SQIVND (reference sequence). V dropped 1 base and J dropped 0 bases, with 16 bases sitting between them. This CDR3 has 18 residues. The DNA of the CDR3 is TGTGCCAGTAGTATAGGGCTGGGCAGAGCATATAGCAATCAGCCCCAGCATTTT. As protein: CASSIGLGRAYSNQPQHF.

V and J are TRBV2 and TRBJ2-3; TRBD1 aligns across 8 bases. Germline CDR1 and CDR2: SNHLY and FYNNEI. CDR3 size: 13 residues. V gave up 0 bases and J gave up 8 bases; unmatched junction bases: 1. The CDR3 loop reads CASSEADRGTQYF. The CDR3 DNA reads TGTGCCAGCAGTGAAGCTGACAGGGGTACGCAGTATTTT.

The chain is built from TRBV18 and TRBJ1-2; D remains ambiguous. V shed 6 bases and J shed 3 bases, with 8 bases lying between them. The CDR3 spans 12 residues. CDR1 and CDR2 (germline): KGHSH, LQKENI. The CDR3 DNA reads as TGTGCCAGCTCCCCGGGAGACTATGGCTACACCTTC. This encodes CASSPGDYGYTF.